The present T cell receptor beta chain was sequenced within a study of a mutant IDH1 vaccine in newly diagnosed glioma. In the study overall: The earlier regimen, radiotherapy, temozolomide, or both, was most often both.

Data came from immunoSEQ multiplex PCR; TCRdb stores just in-frame clones and leaves some out. The data show some 45,000 clones, around 83% seen once. Germline CDR1 and CDR2: SGHTA and FQGNSA. This CDR3 contains 16 residues. V was clipped by 5 bases and J by 0 bases, with 17 bases between them. Time point given: week 35, safety follow-up. In the vaccine, a single dose held 300 ug of the mutant IDH1 20-mer peptide, along with topical imiquimod. Administration of eight vaccinations to patients took place in weeks 1, 3, 5, 7, 11, 15, 19, 23. About this clone itself: No antigen is known for it.

The receptor's source is a woman in her fifties or sixties with glioma. V and J are TRBV7-2 and TRBJ2-7; D assignment may be TRBD1 or TRBD2 (5 bases each). Source: PBMCs, taken from a glioma patient whose treatment included an IDH1 peptide vaccine. CDR3 sequence: CASSPATGTFSYEQYF. The CDR3, as DNA: TGTGCCAGCAGCCCGGCCACGGGGACGTTCTCCTACGAGCAGTACTTC.